Sequencing of this T cell receptor beta chain was carried out in a study of blood T cells in healthy people across ages. Each donor supplied approximately 10 milliliters of peripheral blood. The study's findings and limits: When one million T cells were used, diversity estimates were thought to be underestimates.

In this sample, this clonotype turned up a few times. Antigen: not known. The authors ran a second PCR of 7 to 11 cycles using a sample-barcoded 5' primer and a J-beta primer mix. TCRdb reprocessed the 5' RACE reads via MiXCR and lists one record per CDR3 protein. The sample lists about 800,000 distinct CDR3 sequences; roughly 25% were seen once. These data also featured in a second study, about T cells of mothers and their children. That paper notes: Each mother yielded more than 8 million TCR beta CDR3 reads. Each child yielded 2.5 million to 3 million reads. Whether related or unrelated, pairs show similar shaping of TCR recombination output by thymic selection.

The TCR sequence derives from a boy under 18 in good health. The sequenced sample consisted of blood.

In DNA, the CDR3 is TGCAGTGCCCAGGGACAGCATAATGAAAAACTGTTTTTT. Its translation: CSAQGQHNEKLFF. The chain recombines TRBV20-1 with TRBJ1-4, with TRBD1 identical over 7 bases. V lost 6 bases, J lost 4 bases, and 5 bases stayed unmatched. The CDR3 runs 13 residues. Germline V gene lookup returns CDR1 DFQATT and CDR2 SNEGSKA (reference sequence).